What follows are 20 T cell receptor beta chains derived from one specimen sequenced in a study of a mutant IDH1 vaccine in newly diagnosed glioma. As for time point: week 23, last vaccination. What each vaccine dose contained was 300 ug of mutant IDH1 20-mer peptide, accompanied by topical imiquimod. These receptors' targets are unknown. The repertoire was sequenced with immunoSEQ multiplex PCR; TCRdb's copy has only in-frame clones and lacks some. The top ten clones hold around 13% of a sample with about 20,000 clones, roughly four fifths of them seen once. The material was PBMCs, obtained from a glioma patient whose treatment included an IDH1 peptide vaccine. The source is a young man with glioma.

The chain is built from TRBV6-1 and TRBJ2-2; no firm D call. The CDR3 contains 13 residues. Germline V gives CDR1 MNHNS, CDR2 SASEGT. The V end lost 8 bases, the J end lost 5 bases, and 12 bases lay between the germline ends. The CDR3 reads CASWYRATGELFF. In nucleotides, the CDR3 is TGTGCCAGCTGGTATAGGGCTACCGGGGAGCTGTTTTTT.

In this sample, this clone turned up a few times. The chain is built from TRBV6-5 and TRBJ2-2; D gene unclear. Trimming removed 4 bases from V and 7 bases from J, with 10 bases in between. The germline V gene has CDR1 MNHEY and CDR2 SVGAGI. CDR3 length: 13 residues. CDR3: CASSSPGVGELFF. Here the CDR3 DNA reads TGTGCCAGCAGTTCCCCAGGCGTCGGGGAGCTGTTTTTT.

CDR3 in DNA: TGTGCCAGCAGCTTAGCGAAGGGTGGGGGAGAGGTGAACACTGAAGCTTTCTTT. It yields the protein CASSLAKGGGEVNTEAFF. The chain combines TRBV7-9 with TRBJ1-1; D possibly corresponds to TRBD1 (5 bases). Germline CDR1 SEHNR, CDR2 FQNEAQ (reference sequence). V was shortened by 0 bases and J by 0 bases, with 17 bases between the two germline ends. This CDR3 spans 18 amino acids. Full variable domain (remainder filled in from reference TRBV7-9 and TRBJ1-1): DTGVSQNPRHKITKRGQNVTFRCDPISEHNRLYWYRQTLGQGPEFLTYFQNEAQLEKSRLLSDRFSAERPKGSFSTLEIQRTEQGDSAMYLCASSLAKGGGEVNTEAFFGQGTRLTVV.

The chain recombines TRBV4-2 with TRBJ2-2, with a tentative D call TRBD2 (6 bases). V lost 4 bases and J lost 4, with 16 bases in between. The CDR3 is made up of 16 amino acids. The germline CDR1 and CDR2 sequences are LGHNA and YNFKEQ. The CDR3 protein is CASSRMAGRPTGELFF. CDR3 coding DNA: TGTGCCAGCAGCCGTATGGCGGGGAGACCCACCGGGGAGCTGTTTTTT.

V gene TRBV30 combines with J gene TRBJ1-3; no clear D gene. The V end was cut by 0 bases, the J end by 2 bases, with 8 bases between. Germline CDR1 GTSNPN, CDR2 SVGIG (reference sequence). The CDR3 has 14 amino acids. CDR3 DNA sequence: TGTGCCTGGAGTGTAAGTCAGACTGGAAACACCATATATTTT. Protein product: CAWSVSQTGNTIYF.

The gene calls are TRBV18 and TRBJ2-7; 7 nucleotides match TRBD1. The germline V gene encodes CDR1 KGHSH and CDR2 LQKENI. Trimming cost V 5 bases and J 12 bases; bases outside gene matches: 19. The CDR3 has 15 amino acids. Here the CDR3 reads CASSSFGQVPRWGYF. CDR3 in DNA: TGTGCCAGCTCATCCTTTGGACAGGTTCCGCGGTGGGGGTACTTC. Variable domain in full (rest from reference TRBV18 and TRBJ2-7): NAGVMQNPRHLVRRRGQEARLRCSPMKGHSHVYWYRQLPEEGLKFMVYLQKENIIDESGMPKERFSAEFPKEGPSILRIQQVVRGDSAAYFCASSSFGQVPRWGYFGPGTRLTVT.

The chain uses TRBV29-1 and TRBJ2-1; TRBD1 matches 9 bases. Losses at the gene ends were 0 bases for V and 9 bases for J; bases not matched to a gene: 6. This CDR3 is 14 amino acids long. Germline lookup yields CDR1 SQVTM and CDR2 ANQGSEA. This CDR3 is CSVEDWDREAEQFF. CDR3 DNA: TGCAGCGTTGAAGACTGGGACAGGGAGGCTGAGCAGTTCTTC.

The rearrangement uses TRBV29-1 and TRBJ2-7; maybe TRBD1 (5 bases). Trimming pared 4 bases from V and 0 bases from J, leaving 19 bases between. The CDR3 loop spans 16 amino acids. The germline CDR1 and CDR2 sequences are SQVTM and ANQGSEA. The CDR3 nucleotides are TGCAGCGTTGTGCCTTTACAGGACCCCCTCTCCTACGAGCAGTACTTC. It yields the protein CSVVPLQDPLSYEQYF.

This clone was recorded only once. The chain joins TRBV6-6 to TRBJ2-7; D is uncertain. This CDR3 spans 13 amino acids. V lost 4 bases, J lost 4 bases, and 11 bases lay in between. Per the germline V gene, CDR1 is MNHNY and CDR2 is SVGAGI (reference sequence). The CDR3 nucleotides read TGTGCCAGCAGTTCGGCACCAAATTACGAGCAGTACTTC. As protein: CASSSAPNYEQYF.

In its sample, this clone was seen a few times. The chain employs TRBV29-1 and TRBJ1-4; 9 bases are shared with TRBD1. This CDR3 has 14 amino acids. CDR1 and CDR2 from the germline V gene are SQVTM and ANQGSEA. V was pared by 7 bases and J by 1 base, with 4 bases of the junction left unmatched. The DNA of the CDR3 is TGCAGCGCGGTGGACAGGGGAACTAATGAAAAACTGTTTTTT. Residues: CSAVDRGTNEKLFF.

This clone was recorded once. The chain recombines TRBV2 with TRBJ2-3; D unclear. Trimming removed 8 bases from V and 0 bases from J, with 3 bases in between. Per the germline V gene, CDR1 is SNHLY and CDR2 is FYNNEI. This CDR3 is 11 amino acids long. For the CDR3, the DNA is TGTGCCAGCGACAGCACAGATACGCAGTATTTT. Translating gives CASDSTDTQYF. The full variable domain, in which reference TRBV2 and TRBJ2-3 provide the parts outside the CDR3, is EPEVTQTPSHQVTQMGQEVILRCVPISNHLYFYWYRQILGQKVEFLVSFYNNEISEKSEIFDDQFSVERPDGSNFTLKIRSTKLEDSAMYFCASDSTDTQYFGPGTRLTVL.

The chain couples TRBV7-6 to TRBJ2-3, with D perhaps matching TRBD1 or TRBD2 (5 bases each). Germline V lookup: CDR1 SGHVS, CDR2 FNYEAQ. V was pared by 4 bases and J by 6 bases, with 17 bases between. There are 15 residues in the CDR3. The CDR3 coding sequence is TGTGCCAGCAGCTCCCGAGCCGGGGCGTGGGATACGCAGTATTTT. This sequence encodes CASSSRAGAWDTQYF.

This clone was recorded a few times. In DNA form, the CDR3 reads TGTGCCACCAACCCCCGATATGGCGACAGGGGAGGAGGCTACACCTTC. This translates into CATNPRYGDRGGGYTF. J is TRBJ1-2 and V is TRBV19; 8 bases fit TRBD1. The CDR3 has 16 amino acids. Germline values: CDR1 LNHDA, CDR2 SQIVND (reference sequence). The trim removed 10 bases at V and 8 bases at J, leaving 21 bases unmatched.

This clone showed up just once. This chain uses TRBV11-2 with TRBJ1-1; TRBD1 matches at 8 bases. The germline gives CDR1 SGHAT, CDR2 FQNNGV. This CDR3 has 15 amino acids. With V trimmed by 5 bases and J by 1 base, 6 bases remained unmatched. This CDR3 reads CASSPQGQANTEAFF. The CDR3 DNA reads TGTGCCAGCAGCCCACAGGGACAGGCGAACACTGAAGCTTTCTTT. Combining the CDR3 with reference TRBV11-2 and TRBJ1-1 gives the whole variable domain EAGVAQSPRYKIIEKRQSVAFWCNPISGHATLYWYQQILGQGPKLLIQFQNNGVVDDSQLPKDRFSAERLKGVDSTLKIQPAKLEDSAVYLCASSPQGQANTEAFFGQGTRLTVV.

The chain employs TRBV7-2 and TRBJ1-2; 8 positions agree with TRBD1. Germline V gene sequence: CDR1 SGHTA, CDR2 FQGNSA. This CDR3 region has 14 residues. The V segment lost 0 bases and the J segment 5 bases; nucleotides outside the gene matches: 2. CDR3 amino acids: CASSLAWTGYGYTF. As DNA, the CDR3 is TGTGCCAGCAGCTTAGCGTGGACAGGGTATGGCTACACCTTC.

The rearrangement joins TRBV6-6 to TRBJ1-1; D is unclear. CDR3 size: 14 residues. V dropped 0 bases and J dropped 3 bases, with 8 bases sitting between them. Germline lookup yields CDR1 MNHNY and CDR2 SVGAGI (reference sequence). The CDR3 loop is CASSYSDRDTEAFF. CDR3 sequence (DNA): TGTGCCAGCAGTTACTCCGACCGGGACACTGAAGCTTTCTTT.

This chain joins TRBV27 and TRBJ1-2; D remains ambiguous. The length of the CDR3 is 12 residues. V was shortened by 2 bases and J by 6 bases, with 7 bases between the two germline ends. The germline V gene has CDR1 MNHEY and CDR2 SMNVEV (reference sequence). CDR3 sequence reads: CASSLHGDGYTF. In DNA form, the CDR3 reads TGTGCCAGCAGTTTACATGGAGATGGCTACACCTTC.

This clone showed up just a few times. The same CDR3 arises from other DNA sequences in this sample as well. This chain uses TRBV30 with TRBJ1-3; D gene ambiguous. The CDR3 spans 12 residues. Germline assignment: CDR1 GTSNPN and CDR2 SVGIG (reference sequence). Trimming took 4 bases from V and 0 from J, leaving 4 bases between them. The CDR3 DNA is TGTGCCTGGATGGACTCTGGAAACACCATATATTTT. Translated: CAWMDSGNTIYF.

J is TRBJ2-1 and V is TRBV7-2; TRBD1 is a possible D gene (6 bases). This CDR3 comprises 15 residues. Germline values: CDR1 SGHTA, CDR2 FQGNSA. The V end lost 6 bases, the J end lost 0 bases, and 12 bases lay between the germline ends. The CDR3 region has the DNA TGTGCCAGCAGTTTTAGACAGGACTCCTACAATGAGCAGTTCTTC. It encodes CASSFRQDSYNEQFF.

The chain carries TRBV5-1 and TRBJ2-7; D is unclear. Germline loops: CDR1 SGHRS, CDR2 YFSETQ. Trimming cost V 0 bases and J 3 bases, with 13 bases left between them. This CDR3 is 15 amino acids long. The CDR3 DNA follows: TGCGCCAGCAGCTTGGGACACTCCGATTTCTACGAGCAGTACTTC. It specifies CASSLGHSDFYEQYF.